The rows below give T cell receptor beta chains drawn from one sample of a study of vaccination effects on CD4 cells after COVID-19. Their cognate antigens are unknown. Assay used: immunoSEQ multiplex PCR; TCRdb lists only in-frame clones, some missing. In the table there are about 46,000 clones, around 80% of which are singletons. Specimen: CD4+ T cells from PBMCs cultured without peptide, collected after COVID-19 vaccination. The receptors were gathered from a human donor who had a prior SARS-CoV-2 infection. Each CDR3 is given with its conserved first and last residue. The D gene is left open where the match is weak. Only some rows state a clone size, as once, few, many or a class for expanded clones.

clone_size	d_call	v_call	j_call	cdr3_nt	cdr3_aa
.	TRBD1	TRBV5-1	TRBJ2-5	TGCGCCAGCAGCGAACCAGGGGGCTTTGAGACCCAGTACTTC	CASSEPGGFETQYF
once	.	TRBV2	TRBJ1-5	TGTGCCAGCAGTAGGACAGCTAGCAATCAGCCCCAGCATTTT	CASSRTASNQPQHF
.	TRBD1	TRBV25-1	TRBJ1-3	TGTGCCAACAGGACAGGGTTTCGTCCCGGAAACACCATATATTTT	CANRTGFRPGNTIYF
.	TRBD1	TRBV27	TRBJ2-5	TGTGCCAGCAGCGACAGGGGCAAGACCCAGTACTTC	CASSDRGKTQYF
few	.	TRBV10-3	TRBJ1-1	TGTGCCATCAGCTCAGGGGACACTGAAGCTTTCTTT	CAISSGDTEAFF
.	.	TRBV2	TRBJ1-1	TGTGCCAGCAGTGAAGCGACGGGGGGGGCGAGAGCTTTCTTT	CASSEATGGARAFF
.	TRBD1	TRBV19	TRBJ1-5	TGTGCCAGTAGTATCAATAGGGGGCGTAGGCAGCCCCAGCATTTT	CASSINRGRRQPQHF
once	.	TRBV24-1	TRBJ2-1	TGTGCCACCAGTGATCGGCGAAGGGTCCATGAGCAGTTCTTC	CATSDRRRVHEQFF
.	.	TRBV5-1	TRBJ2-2	TGCGCCAGCAGTTCCGGGACCCCATTGAACACCGGGGAGCTGTTTTTT	CASSSGTPLNTGELFF
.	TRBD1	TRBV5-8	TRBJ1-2	TGTGCCAGCAGCAAGGAGGTGGGGACAGGGCGCTATGGCTACACCTTC	CASSKEVGTGRYGYTF
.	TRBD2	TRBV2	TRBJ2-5	TGTGCCAGCACCGCCTTACTAGCGGGAGATTCAGAGACCCAGTACTTC	CASTALLAGDSETQYF
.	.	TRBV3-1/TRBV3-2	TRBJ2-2	TGTGCCAGCAGCCAAATAGACACCGGGGAGCTGTTTTTT	CASSQIDTGELFF
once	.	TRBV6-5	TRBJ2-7	TGTGCCAGCAGTTACTCGATTGGGGGTAGCTCGTACTTC	CASSYSIGGSSYF
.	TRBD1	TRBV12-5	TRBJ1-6	TGTGCTAGTGGTGGGGGACAGCCTAATTCACCCCTCCACTTT	CASGGGQPNSPLHF
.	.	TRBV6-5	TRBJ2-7	TGTGCCAGCGGCTCCTACGAGCAGTACTTC	CASGSYEQYF
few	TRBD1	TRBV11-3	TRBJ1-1	TGTGCCAGCAGCTACAGGGGGACCATGAACACTGAAGCTTTCTTT	CASSYRGTMNTEAFF
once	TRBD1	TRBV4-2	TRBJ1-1	TGTGCCAGCAGCCTTCGGACAGGGGAGATGAACACTGAAGCTTTCTTT	CASSLRTGEMNTEAFF
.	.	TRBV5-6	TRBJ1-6	TGTGCCAGCAGCTTGGGGGCAAATAATTCACCCCTCCACTTT	CASSLGANNSPLHF
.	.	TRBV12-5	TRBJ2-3	TGTGCTAGTGGTTCCATAGGACACACATCGCAGTATTTT	CASGSIGHTSQYF
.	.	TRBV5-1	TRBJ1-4	TGCGCCAGCAGTCTCATGGGGGGAGCAGAGGAAAAACTGTTTTTT	CASSLMGGAEEKLFF
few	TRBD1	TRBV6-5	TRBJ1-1	TGTGCCAGCAGTTACTCGTGGACAGGGAACACTGAAGCTTTCTTT	CASSYSWTGNTEAFF
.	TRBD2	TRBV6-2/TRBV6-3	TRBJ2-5	TGTGCCAGCAGTTACCGCCATGGCGGGAGGTCAGAGGAGACCCAGTACTTC	CASSYRHGGRSEETQYF
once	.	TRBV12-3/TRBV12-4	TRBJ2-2	TGTGCCAGCAGTTTATCAGGGAGAGGGGAGCTGTTTTTT	CASSLSGRGELFF
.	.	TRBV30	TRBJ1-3	TGTGCCGGAAGGGTATCGGGAGGAAACACCATATATTTT	CAGRVSGGNTIYF
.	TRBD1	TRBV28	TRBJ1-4	TGTGCCAGCAGCCTACAGGGGGCAAATGAAAAACTGTTTTTT	CASSLQGANEKLFF
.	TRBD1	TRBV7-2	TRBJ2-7	TGTGCCAGCAGCTTACGGACAGGGGGCTACGAGCAGTACTTC	CASSLRTGGYEQYF
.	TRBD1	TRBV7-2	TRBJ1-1	TGTGCCAGCAGCCGGGACAGGGGTATCACTGAAGCTTTCTTT	CASSRDRGITEAFF
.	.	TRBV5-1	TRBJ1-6	TGCGCCAGCACCAAGGGTGGGGGGGGCTCACCCCTCCACTTT	CASTKGGGGSPLHF
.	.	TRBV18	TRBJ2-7	TGTGCCAGCTCACCACAGTTGGGCGAGCAGTACTTC	CASSPQLGEQYF
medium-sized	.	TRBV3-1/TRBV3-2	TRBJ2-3	TGTGCCAGCAGCCTCGGGGGTGGCACAGATACGCAGTATTTT	CASSLGGGTDTQYF
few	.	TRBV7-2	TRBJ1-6	TGTGCCAGCAGCTTAGCAGTCGGACCCCTCCACTTT	CASSLAVGPLHF
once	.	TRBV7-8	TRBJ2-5	TGTGCCAGCAGCGCCGGAATTATAGGAGAGACCCAGTACTTC	CASSAGIIGETQYF
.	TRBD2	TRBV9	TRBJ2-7	TGTGCCAGCAGCGTAGGCGGGACTAGCGGGGGGCCCTACGAGCAGTACTTC	CASSVGGTSGGPYEQYF
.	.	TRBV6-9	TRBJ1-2	TGTGCCAGCAGTTATGCCCTCCCATTGGGTGGCTACACCTTC	CASSYALPLGGYTF
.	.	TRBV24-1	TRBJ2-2	TGTGCCACCAGTGATCCCGGTCTAACCAGAACGAACACCGGGGAGCTGTTTTTT	CATSDPGLTRTNTGELFF
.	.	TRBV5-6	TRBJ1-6	TGTGCCAGCAGCTTGAACCCCAATAACTATAATTCACCCCTCCACTTT	CASSLNPNNYNSPLHF
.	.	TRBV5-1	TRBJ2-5	TGCGCCAGCAGCTTGGCCTTGGGGCGGACGCGGGGACCAGGGACCCAGTACTTC	CASSLALGRTRGPGTQYF
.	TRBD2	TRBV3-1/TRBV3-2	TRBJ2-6	TGTGCCAGCAGCCCTCAACGGGGGGGAAGCTCTGGGGCCAACGTCCTGACTTTC	CASSPQRGGSSGANVLTF
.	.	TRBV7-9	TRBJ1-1	TGTGCCAGCAGTTGGGAAACTGAAGCTTTCTTT	CASSWETEAFF
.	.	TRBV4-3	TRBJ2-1	TGCGCCAGCAGCCAATACGACCTCCCCTACAATGAGCAGTTCTTC	CASSQYDLPYNEQFF
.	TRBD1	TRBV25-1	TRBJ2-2	TGTGCCAGCAGTGATCCAGCACAGGGGATGGACGGGGAGCTGTTTTTT	CASSDPAQGMDGELFF
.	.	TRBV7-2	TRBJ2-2	TGTGCCAATAGCCCACGGGACACCGGGGAGCTGTTTTTT	CANSPRDTGELFF
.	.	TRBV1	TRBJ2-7	TGCACCAGCAGCGACACCGAAGAAGGAGGATCCCTTTACGAGCAGTACTTC	CTSSDTEEGGSLYEQYF
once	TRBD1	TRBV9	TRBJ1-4	TGTGCCAGCAGCGGACAGGGGACGTTTAATGAAAAACTGTTTTTT	CASSGQGTFNEKLFF
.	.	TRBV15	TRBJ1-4	TGTGCCACCAGCAATACGCCACGAGGGAAACTGTTTTTT	CATSNTPRGKLFF
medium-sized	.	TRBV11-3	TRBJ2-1	TGTGCCAGCAGCCAGGATGGAGGGCGAGGCAATGAGCAGTTCTTC	CASSQDGGRGNEQFF
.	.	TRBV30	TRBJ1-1	TGTGCCTGGAGTGTGTTGGTAGGCACTGAAGCTTTCTTT	CAWSVLVGTEAFF
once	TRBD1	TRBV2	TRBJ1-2	TGTGCCAGCGGATGGACAGGGGGTAACTATGGCTACACCTTC	CASGWTGGNYGYTF
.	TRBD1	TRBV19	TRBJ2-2	TGTGCCAGTAGTATTGTGGGACAGGGCTTCGGGGAGCTGTTTTTT	CASSIVGQGFGELFF
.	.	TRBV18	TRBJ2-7	TGTGCCAGCTCACCACCGTCGGGTTTTGTCGAGCAGTACTTC	CASSPPSGFVEQYF
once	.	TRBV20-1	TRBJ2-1	TGCAGTGCTAGTTACACCTCTTGGGGTGAGCAGTTCTTC	CSASYTSWGEQFF
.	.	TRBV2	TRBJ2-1	TGTGCCGGGGCGAGGAGAAGCTCCTACAATGAGCAGTTCTTC	CAGARRSSYNEQFF
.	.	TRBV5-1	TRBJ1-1	TGCGCCAGCAGCTTGGGCGTGGGGGGTCCTAACACTGAAGCTTTCTTT	CASSLGVGGPNTEAFF
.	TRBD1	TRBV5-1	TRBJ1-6	TGCGCCAGCAGCTTAGGCCCACAGGGGTTGGGTTCACCCCTCCACTTT	CASSLGPQGLGSPLHF